This TCR beta chain was sequenced for a study of cytomegalovirus exposure and HLA in healthy donors. The PCR ran on 60 Vbeta and 13 Jbeta primers. Sequencing was performed with immunoSEQ multiplex PCR; in TCRdb, only in-frame clones are kept and a portion is missing. The sample contains under 150,000 clones, approximately 80% of which appear only once. This clone showed up just once. The germline V gene encodes CDR1 SGHAT and CDR2 FQNNGV. CDR3 size: 12 residues. The germline V and J ends were trimmed by 4 bases and 3 bases, with 6 bases remaining between them. This receptor was taken from a woman in her 40s in good health and CMV-seronegative. The sample consisted of PBMCs. The rearrangement uses TRBV11-2 and TRBJ1-2; D remains unclear. In DNA form, the CDR3 reads TGTGCCAGCAGCTCACTTGACTATGGCTACACCTTC. Amino acids: CASSSLDYGYTF.